Each of the 9 T cell receptor beta chains below was sequenced from the same sample in a study of blood T cells in healthy people across ages. With a J-beta primer mix and a sample-barcoded 5' primer, a second PCR ran about 7 to 12 cycles. TCRdb recomputed calls from the 5' RACE reads with MiXCR, one row per CDR3 protein. Of about 1 million distinct CDR3 sequences in the sample, approximately 25% are singletons; the top ten hold around 0.75%. The data also belong to a second study, concerning T cells of mothers and their children.

The sequenced sample was blood. The receptors come from a girl aged 2-10 years in good health.

This sequence joins TRBV13 and TRBJ2-4, with no clear D. V was shortened by 2 bases and J by 7 bases, with 12 bases between the two germline ends. Germline values: CDR1 PRHDT, CDR2 FYEKMQ (reference sequence). The CDR3 length is 14 residues. The CDR3 sequence is CASSLSASPNIQYF. CDR3 DNA: TGTGCCAGCAGCTTATCTGCCAGCCCCAACATTCAGTACTTC.

The chain carries TRBV7-9 and TRBJ1-3; a weak D match, TRBD1 (6 bases). In germline, CDR1 is SEHNR, CDR2 FQNEAQ (reference sequence). V was shortened by 10 bases and J by 8 bases, with 21 bases between the two germline ends. The CDR3 sequence is 14 residues long. The CDR3 bases are TGTGCCATGAAGCAACAGGGCGGTTTTGACACCATATATTTT. It codes for CAMKQQGGFDTIYF. The variable domain in full, with the rest retrieved from reference TRBV7-9 and TRBJ1-3, is DTGVSQNPRHKITKRGQNVTFRCDPISEHNRLYWYRQTLGQGPEFLTYFQNEAQLEKSRLLSDRFSAERPKGSFSTLEIQRTEQGDSAMYLCAMKQQGGFDTIYFGEGSWLTVV.

V usage is TRBV4-1 and J usage is TRBJ2-2; a weak D match, TRBD1 (6 bases). V lost 3 bases to trimming and J lost 6 bases, with 14 bases between them. This CDR3 is 15 amino acids long. In germline, CDR1 is MGHRA, CDR2 YSYEKL. The CDR3 nucleotides are TGCGCCAGCAGCCACCCAGGGGCCATTGCCGGGGAGCTGTTTTTT. Amino acids: CASSHPGAIAGELFF.

In its sample, this clonotype was seen a few times. The J gene is TRBJ2-1, the V gene TRBV29-1; a possible D gene is TRBD2 (6 bases). The DNA end lines up better with TRBJ2-5; the J call may be wrong. The length of the CDR3 is 14 residues. Germline V gene data show CDR1 as SQVTM and CDR2 as ANQGSEA. For the CDR3, the DNA is TGCAGCGTTGGGGGACTCCTAAGGTCGGAGACCCAGTACTTC. Protein product: CSVGGLLRSETQYF.

The chain is built from TRBV7-6 and TRBJ1-2; the D is unclear. This CDR3 is 14 amino acids long. Looked up from germline, CDR1 is SGHVS and CDR2 is FNYEAQ. V lost 5 bases and J 5 bases, leaving 15 bases between the germline ends. The CDR3 DNA is TGTGCCAGCAGCCCCTCCTTAGGCCCATATGGCTACACCTTC. Translated: CASSPSLGPYGYTF.

The CDR3, as DNA: TGTGCCAGCAGTTTATCGACTAGCGGGTCTGAGACCCAGTACTTC. It translates to CASSLSTSGSETQYF. The V call is TRBV28, the J call TRBJ2-5; TRBD2 aligns across 10 bases. V gave up 1 base and J gave up 5 bases; unmatched junction bases: 4. The V gene's germline CDR1 is MDHEN and CDR2 SYDVKM. The CDR3 is made up of 15 amino acids.

The chain employs TRBV4-2 and TRBJ1-2; TRBD1 is a possible D gene (5 bases). The CDR3 runs 14 residues. CDR1 LGHNA and CDR2 YNFKEQ come from the germline V gene. Trimming left V 0 bases short and J 9 bases short, with 14 bases between. The CDR3 DNA follows: TGTGCCAGCAGCCAAGAGATTCATGGGGGTAGCTACACCTTC. Translating it yields CASSQEIHGGSYTF.

This clonotype was observed a handful of times. The chain links TRBV20-1 to TRBJ2-7; 7 bases map to TRBD2. The CDR3 covers 14 residues. Germline assignment: CDR1 DFQATT and CDR2 SNEGSKA (reference sequence). V was clipped by 2 bases and J by 0 bases; unmatched bases: 4. CDR3 in DNA: TGCAGTGCTAGACGGGGGGAGCGCTCCTACGAGCAGTACTTC. Translation gives CSARRGERSYEQYF.

In this sample, this clonotype turned up once. The CDR3 sequence: CSDRPGGQETQYF. CDR3 DNA: TGCAGCGATCGCCCAGGGGGCCAAGAGACCCAGTACTTC. This chain uses TRBV29-1 with TRBJ2-5; 7 positions agree with TRBD1. This CDR3 is 13 amino acids long. V lost 7 bases to trimming and J lost 1 base; unmatched junction nucleotides: 6. The germline CDR1 and CDR2 sequences are SQVTM and ANQGSEA.